The 9 T cell receptor beta chains listed next were all sequenced from one sample in a study (dated by TCRdb to between 2014 and 2017). The method behind the library was 5' RACE. Sequencing instrument: Illumina MiSeq. TCRdb ran its own pipeline on the public reads, namely fastp trimming at Q25 and MiXCR clone calling, and kept in-frame beta chains. Here each entry gathers all rows of one CDR3 protein and keeps the most common genes and DNA. The sample table contains around 44,000 distinct CDR3 sequences; only one count was recorded for less than 25% of them. More than 4% of the sample is in the top ten clones. CD4+CD25+CD127-/low cells were isolated as Tregs. The specimen was Tregs sorted from blood. These TCRs come from a female donor with breast cancer.

In its sample, this clonotype was seen many times. This chain links TRBV27 with TRBJ2-3, with 7 bases aligning to TRBD1. Germline CDR1 reads MNHEY; CDR2 reads SMNVEV (reference sequence). CDR3 length: 13 residues. The ends lost 6 bases at V and 3 bases at J; junction bases unmatched: 3. Here the CDR3 reads CASRPTGTDTQYF. The DNA for the CDR3 is TGTGCCAGCAGACCGACAGGGACAGATACGCAGTATTTT.

This clonotype was observed a few times. This chain links TRBV27 with TRBJ2-2, with 11 nucleotides matching TRBD2. Germline V CDR1 and CDR2: MNHEY, SMNVEV (reference sequence). The CDR3 has 17 residues. J lost 2 bases, V lost 8 bases, and 10 bases had no gene match. The DNA of the CDR3 is TGTGCCAGCTCTAAAATAGCGGGAGGGCCCAACACCGGGGAGCTGTTTTTT. Its translation: CASSKIAGGPNTGELFF.

This chain joins TRBV20-1 and TRBJ1-2, with D maybe TRBD1 (5 bases). CDR1 is DFQATT and CDR2 is SNEGSKA in the germline V gene (reference sequence). The CDR3 is made up of 14 amino acids. Trimming cost V 0 bases and J 3 bases, with 11 bases left between them. The CDR3 bases are TGCAGTGCTAGAGATTTTCAGGGCGACTATGGCTACACCTTC. This gives the protein CSARDFQGDYGYTF.

V gene TRBV5-1 combines with J gene TRBJ1-1, with 8 bases lining up with TRBD1. Trimming at V came to 2 bases and at J to 0 bases, leaving 9 bases not matched to a gene. This CDR3 is built from 17 residues. In germline, CDR1 is SGHRS, CDR2 YFSETQ. Here the CDR3 DNA reads TGCGCCAGCAGCTTCGGACAGGGTCGAGTCGTGAACACTGAAGCTTTCTTT. It translates to CASSFGQGRVVNTEAFF.

The chain carries TRBV11-3 and TRBJ2-3, with 7 positions matching TRBD2. This CDR3 is built from 15 residues. Germline lookup yields CDR1 SGHNT and CDR2 YENEEA. With 1 base clipped from V and 3 bases from J, the junction kept 4 bases outside the gene matches. CDR3 DNA: TGTGCCAGCAGCTTAGTCTCGGGAGGTACAGATACGCAGTATTTT. Translation gives CASSLVSGGTDTQYF.

This clonotype was found many times. This sequence joins TRBV28 and TRBJ2-5; D may be TRBD2 (7 bases). CDR1 and CDR2 from the germline V gene are MDHEN and SYDVKM. Trimming shortened V by 3 bases and J by 7 bases, and 15 bases separated the two germline ends. The CDR3 is 14 amino acids. The CDR3 DNA reads TGTGCCAGCAGTTTTGGGGGGGCTGGTGGGACCCAGTACTTC. It specifies CASSFGGAGGTQYF.

V is TRBV28 and J is TRBJ2-1; D not certain. The V gene lost 6 bases and the J gene lost 0 bases, with 9 bases spanning the gap. Germline V gene lookup returns CDR1 MDHEN and CDR2 SYDVKM. The CDR3 runs 14 residues. The CDR3 sequence: CASRTVNSYNEQFF. The CDR3 bases are TGTGCCAGCAGGACCGTTAACTCCTACAATGAGCAGTTCTTC.

This clonotype was observed at least ten times. The genes are TRBV5-1 and TRBJ2-1, with 7 bases fitting TRBD2. Germline V CDR1 and CDR2: SGHRS, YFSETQ. The V segment lost 0 bases and the J segment 5 bases; nucleotides outside the gene matches: 2. The CDR3 covers 14 residues. CDR3 residues: CASSLGLADNEQFF. CDR3 coding DNA: TGCGCCAGCAGCTTGGGGCTAGCGGACAATGAGCAGTTCTTC. Variable domain in full (rest from reference TRBV5-1 and TRBJ2-1): KAGVTQTPRYLIKTRGQQVTLSCSPISGHRSVSWYQQTPGQGLQFLFEYFSETQRNKGNFPGRFSGRQFSNSRSEMNVSTLELGDSALYLCASSLGLADNEQFFGPGTRLTVL.

With respect to this clonotype: A much larger clone is a single base away; this may be a read error. V gene TRBV4-1 combines with J gene TRBJ1-6; no clear D gene. This CDR3 comprises 14 residues. Germline assignment: CDR1 MGHRA and CDR2 YSYEKL. CDR3 region: CTSSRKSDNSPLHF. DNA of the CDR3: TGCACCAGCAGCCGGAAGTCGGATAATTCACCCCTCCACTTT.